This entry lists 25 T cell receptor beta chains sequenced from one sample in a study of cytomegalovirus exposure and HLA in healthy donors. The PCR was carried out with 60 Vbeta primers and 13 Jbeta primers. Here immunoSEQ multiplex PCR was the method, and the copy in TCRdb shows in-frame clones only, minus some. Here the sample spans 180,000 or so clones, less than 90% being singletons. Sequencing was performed on PBMCs. The source of these receptors is a girl aged 10-17 years in good health and CMV-seropositive.

Note on this clone: Other DNA sequences in the same sample also yield this CDR3. V gene TRBV18 combines with J gene TRBJ2-3; perhaps TRBD2 as D (5 bases). The germline V and J ends were trimmed by 2 bases and 0 bases, with 6 bases remaining between them. From germline, CDR1 is KGHSH and CDR2 LQKENI. The length of the CDR3 is 14 residues. CDR3 sequence reads: CASSPGSSTDTQYF. The DNA for the CDR3 is TGTGCCAGCTCACCAGGGAGTAGCACAGATACGCAGTATTTT.

The V gene is TRBV18, the J gene TRBJ1-1; D is perhaps TRBD1 (5 bases). Trimming removed 4 bases from V and 3 bases from J, with 6 bases in between. This CDR3 region has 12 residues. CDR1 KGHSH and CDR2 LQKENI come from the germline V gene. The chain's CDR3 is CASSRGDTEAFF. The CDR3 DNA sequence: TGTGCCAGCTCACGGGGGGACACTGAAGCTTTCTTT.

This chain joins TRBV11-1 and TRBJ2-5; 9 bases are shared with TRBD1. This CDR3 spans 14 amino acids. Germline loops: CDR1 SGHAT, CDR2 FQDESV (reference sequence). V was pared by 4 bases and J by 1 base, with 1 base of the junction left unmatched. DNA for the CDR3: TGTGCCAGCAGCTCACAGGGGGCCCAAGAGACCCAGTACTTC. As protein: CASSSQGAQETQYF.

The rearrangement uses TRBV25-1 and TRBJ2-5, with 7 bases matching TRBD1. CDR3 size: 15 residues. V lost 5 bases, J lost 3 bases, and 9 bases stayed unmatched. CDR1 and CDR2 (germline): MGHDK, SYGVNS. The CDR3 bases are TGTGCCAGCAGTAAAAACAGGGGTCCGAAAGAGACCCAGTACTTC. Protein: CASSKNRGPKETQYF.

The chain joins TRBV12-5 to TRBJ2-3; D not certain. The CDR3 has 12 amino acids. Germline loops: CDR1 LGHNT, CDR2 FRNRAP. The ends were cut back, 4 bases at V and 7 bases at J, with 9 bases in the middle. CDR3 bases: TGTGCTAGTGGTTCTTCAGTAAATACGCAGTATTTT. This codes for CASGSSVNTQYF.

This clone is a singleton in its sample. The V and J genes are TRBV7-9 and TRBJ1-2; 8 positions agree with TRBD1. This CDR3 is built from 14 residues. CDR1 and CDR2 from the germline V gene are SEHNR and FQNEAQ (reference sequence). V shed 5 bases and J 5 bases; nucleotides not matched to a gene: 7. The CDR3 spells CASSPRTGHYGYTF. The CDR3, as DNA: TGTGCCAGCAGCCCCCGGACAGGGCATTATGGCTACACCTTC.

V usage is TRBV9 and J usage is TRBJ2-1; TRBD2 agrees at 9 bases. Germline V lookup: CDR1 SGDLS, CDR2 YYNGEE. V gave up 3 bases and J gave up 2 bases; unmatched junction bases: 6. The CDR3 extends over 16 amino acids. The CDR3: CASSGPTSGTYNEQFF. CDR3 sequence (DNA): TGTGCCAGCAGCGGACCGACTAGCGGAACCTACAATGAGCAGTTCTTC.

The J gene is TRBJ2-7, the V gene TRBV11-2; a possible D gene is TRBD1 (5 bases). The V and J ends lost 5 bases and 2 bases respectively, with 16 bases between them. CDR3 length: 15 residues. Germline CDR1 is SGHAT and CDR2 is FQNNGV. In DNA form, the CDR3 reads TGTGCCAGCAGCCAGGGCCTCAAAGGGGCCTACGAGCAGTACTTC. This codes for CASSQGLKGAYEQYF.

V gene TRBV1 combines with J gene TRBJ2-6; the table's D gene call, TRBD1, was not cross checked with the DNA. TRBV1 is recorded as a pseudogene. The CDR3 covers 18 residues. CDR3 sequence reads: CTSSQEVSHTSGANVLTF. CDR3 nucleotides: TGCACCAGCAGCCAAGAGGTGTCCCACACCTCTGGGGCCAACGTCCTGACTTTC.

The gene calls are TRBV7-9 and TRBJ2-1, with 7 positions matching TRBD1. This CDR3 is 14 amino acids long. Unmatched junction bases numbered 2, after V lost 2 bases and J lost 4 bases. Germline-derived CDR1 and CDR2 are SEHNR and FQNEAQ (reference sequence). The CDR3 nucleotides read TGTGCCAGCAGCTTATGGGACAGTTACAATGAGCAGTTCTTC. It yields the protein CASSLWDSYNEQFF.

This chain links TRBV6-1 with TRBJ2-7; a possible D gene is TRBD2 (6 bases). Germline V gives CDR1 MNHNS, CDR2 SASEGT. V was clipped by 2 bases and J by 2 bases, with 7 bases between them. The CDR3 sequence is 13 residues long. The CDR3 DNA is TGTGCCAGCAGTGAACGCGGGACCTACGAGCAGTACTTC. As protein: CASSERGTYEQYF.

The chain joins TRBV7-9 to TRBJ2-7; TRBD2 is a possible D gene (5 bases). V lost 5 bases, J lost 1 base, and 12 bases lay in between. CDR1 and CDR2 (germline): SEHNR, FQNEAQ (reference sequence). CDR3 length equals 14 residues. The CDR3 is CASSLFSESYEQYF. The CDR3 DNA sequence: TGTGCCAGCAGCCTCTTTAGCGAATCCTACGAGCAGTACTTC.

The chain employs TRBV18 and TRBJ2-7, with TRBD2 matching over 8 bases. Trimming cost V 2 bases and J 7 bases; bases outside gene matches: 7. The germline V gene encodes CDR1 KGHSH and CDR2 LQKENI. This CDR3 spans 14 amino acids. The CDR3 loop is CASSPSSGRGEQYF. For the CDR3, the DNA is TGTGCCAGCTCACCAAGTTCCGGGAGGGGAGAGCAGTACTTC. Based on the CDR3 plus reference TRBV18 and TRBJ2-7, the full variable domain is NAGVMQNPRHLVRRRGQEARLRCSPMKGHSHVYWYRQLPEEGLKFMVYLQKENIIDESGMPKERFSAEFPKEGPSILRIQQVVRGDSAAYFCASSPSSGRGEQYFGPGTRLTVT.

This clone was found once. The V call is TRBV27, the J call TRBJ1-2; the D gene is possibly TRBD1 (6 bases). This CDR3 region has 16 residues. CDR1 and CDR2 from the germline V gene are MNHEY and SMNVEV (reference sequence). V was trimmed by 0 bases and J by 8 bases, leaving 19 bases between them. CDR3 DNA: TGTGCCAGCAGTTTATCCCCGCGGGCGGGGGCTGGGGGCTACACCTTC. Translated, it gives CASSLSPRAGAGGYTF.

The chain has TRBV30 and TRBJ2-5; tentative D call: TRBD2 (5 bases). Judging by the DNA end, TRBJ2-7 fits better; the J call may be wrong. CDR3 length: 12 residues. Germline V gene data show CDR1 as GTSNPN and CDR2 as SVGIG (reference sequence). As DNA, the CDR3 is TGTGCCTGGAGGACTACCGGCTACGAGCAGTACTTC. This translates into CAWRTTGYEQYF.

Only a few counts were recorded for this clone. The chain has TRBV13 and TRBJ2-2; TRBD2 matches at 9 bases. The CDR3 spans 15 residues. Germline V gene data show CDR1 as PRHDT and CDR2 as FYEKMQ (reference sequence). V dropped 3 bases and J dropped 4; count of bases not matched to a gene: 3. CDR3 sequence: CASSFGGRATGELFF. Written as DNA, the CDR3 is TGTGCCAGCAGCTTCGGCGGGAGGGCCACCGGGGAGCTGTTTTTT.

The chain couples TRBV30 to TRBJ1-4; D is unclear. This CDR3 is built from 13 residues. Trimming shortened V by 8 bases and J by 7 bases, and 17 bases separated the two germline ends. Germline V CDR1 and CDR2: GTSNPN, SVGIG (reference sequence). The CDR3 region is CAGQAGRFEKLFF. DNA for the CDR3: TGTGCCGGCCAGGCGGGGAGATTTGAAAAACTGTTTTTT. Variable domain in full (rest from reference TRBV30 and TRBJ1-4): SQTIHQWPATLVQPVGSPLSLECTVEGTSNPNLYWYRQAAGRGLQLLFYSVGIGQISSEVPQNLSASRPQDRQFILSSKKLLLSDSGFYLCAGQAGRFEKLFFGSGTQLSVL.

This clone was recorded a few times. The chain combines TRBV6-1 with TRBJ1-1, with D possibly matching TRBD1 (6 bases). V lost 2 bases and J lost 2, with 12 bases in between. The CDR3 is 15 residues long. Germline CDR1 is MNHNS and CDR2 is SASEGT. CDR3 sequence: CASSESTGINTEAFF. CDR3 nucleotide sequence: TGTGCCAGCAGTGAATCAACAGGGATTAACACTGAAGCTTTCTTT.

The DNA for the CDR3 is TGTGCCAGCAGCCCGTGGACAGGTATTGGGTACGAGCAGTACTTC. It specifies CASSPWTGIGYEQYF. The gene calls are TRBV11-2 and TRBJ2-7, with 7 positions matching TRBD1. V lost 5 bases to trimming and J lost 4 bases; unmatched junction nucleotides: 11. Germline V gene lookup returns CDR1 SGHAT and CDR2 FQNNGV. There are 15 residues in the CDR3.

CDR3 sequence: CASSYSPGRNTGELFF. The CDR3 nucleotides read TGCGCCAGCAGTTACTCTCCCGGGAGAAACACCGGGGAGCTGTTTTTT. The chain employs TRBV4-1 and TRBJ2-2; possible D gene TRBD2, 6 bases. CDR1 is MGHRA, CDR2 YSYEKL, per germline. V lost 6 bases and J 2 bases, leaving 16 bases between the germline ends. This CDR3 spans 16 amino acids.

V gene TRBV6-5 combines with J gene TRBJ1-1, with 7 positions matching TRBD1. The germline CDR1 and CDR2 sequences are MNHEY and SVGAGI. The CDR3 loop spans 14 amino acids. V was pared by 4 bases and J by 4 bases, with 6 bases of the junction left unmatched. DNA for the CDR3: TGTGCCAGCAGTTTTCAACAGGGGAGCACTGAAGCTTTCTTT. It translates to CASSFQQGSTEAFF.

This clone showed up just once. This chain links TRBV6-1 with TRBJ2-3; D gene uncertain. This CDR3 spans 14 amino acids. Looked up from germline, CDR1 is MNHNS and CDR2 is SASEGT. V lost 10 bases to trimming and J lost 2 bases, with 16 bases between them. CDR3 in DNA: TGTGCCACCTACCTGGAGTCATACACAGATACGCAGTATTTT. It yields the protein CATYLESYTDTQYF.

This chain links TRBV12-5 with TRBJ2-1; D gene ambiguous. The germline V gene encodes CDR1 LGHNT and CDR2 FRNRAP. The ends were cut back, 0 bases at V and 2 bases at J, with 14 bases in the middle. The CDR3 sequence is 17 residues long. The chain's CDR3 is CASGLVTGSPTYNEQFF. DNA for the CDR3: TGTGCTAGTGGTTTGGTAACCGGTTCTCCCACCTACAATGAGCAGTTCTTC.

V gene TRBV7-6 combines with J gene TRBJ2-7; D unresolved. The CDR3 runs 13 residues. The germline gives CDR1 SGHVS, CDR2 FNYEAQ. The V and J ends lost 1 base and 2 bases respectively, with 6 bases between them. The DNA of the CDR3 is TGTGCCAGCAGCTTAGAGAGCGCCTACGAGCAGTACTTC. This encodes CASSLESAYEQYF.

The rearrangement uses TRBV7-9 and TRBJ2-3; a possible D gene is TRBD2 (6 bases). The CDR3 runs to 16 residues. V was pared by 4 bases and J by 2 bases, with 16 bases between. In germline, CDR1 is SEHNR, CDR2 FQNEAQ (reference sequence). Here the CDR3 DNA reads TGTGCCAGCAGCTGGTCCGGGACTGCGTTCACAGATACGCAGTATTTT. Translating gives CASSWSGTAFTDTQYF. Together with reference TRBV7-9 and TRBJ2-3, the CDR3 gives the full variable domain: DTGVSQNPRHKITKRGQNVTFRCDPISEHNRLYWYRQTLGQGPEFLTYFQNEAQLEKSRLLSDRFSAERPKGSFSTLEIQRTEQGDSAMYLCASSWSGTAFTDTQYFGPGTRLTVL.